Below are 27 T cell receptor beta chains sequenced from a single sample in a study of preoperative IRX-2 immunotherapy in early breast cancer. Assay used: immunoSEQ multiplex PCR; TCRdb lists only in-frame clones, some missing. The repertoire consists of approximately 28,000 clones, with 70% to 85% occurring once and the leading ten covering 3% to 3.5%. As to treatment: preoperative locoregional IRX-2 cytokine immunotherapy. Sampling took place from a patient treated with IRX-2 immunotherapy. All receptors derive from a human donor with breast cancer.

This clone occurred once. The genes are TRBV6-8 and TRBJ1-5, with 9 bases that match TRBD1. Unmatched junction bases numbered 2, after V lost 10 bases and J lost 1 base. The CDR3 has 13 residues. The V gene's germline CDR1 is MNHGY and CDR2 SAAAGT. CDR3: CATGQGSNQPQHF. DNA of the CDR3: TGTGCCACGGGACAGGGCAGCAATCAGCCCCAGCATTTT.

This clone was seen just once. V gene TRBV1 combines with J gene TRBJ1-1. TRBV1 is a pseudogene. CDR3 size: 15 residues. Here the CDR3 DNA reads TGCGCCAGCAGCCAAGAAGACAGCGGGCACACTGAAGCTTTCTTT. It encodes CASSQEDSGHTEAFF.

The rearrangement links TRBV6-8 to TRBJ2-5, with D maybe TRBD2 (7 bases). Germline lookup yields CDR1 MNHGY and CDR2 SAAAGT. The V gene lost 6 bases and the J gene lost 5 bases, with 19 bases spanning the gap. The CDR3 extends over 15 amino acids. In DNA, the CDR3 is TGTGCCAGCAGCTATCGCGGGGGCGCACGGGAGACCCAGTACTTC. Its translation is CASSYRGGARETQYF.

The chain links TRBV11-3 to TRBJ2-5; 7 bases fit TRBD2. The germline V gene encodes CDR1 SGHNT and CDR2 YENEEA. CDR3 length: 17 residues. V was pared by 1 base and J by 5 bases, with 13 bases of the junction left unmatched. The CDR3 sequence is CASSLGSGGRFVETQYF. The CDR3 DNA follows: TGTGCCAGCAGCTTAGGGTCAGGCGGGAGATTTGTTGAGACCCAGTACTTC.

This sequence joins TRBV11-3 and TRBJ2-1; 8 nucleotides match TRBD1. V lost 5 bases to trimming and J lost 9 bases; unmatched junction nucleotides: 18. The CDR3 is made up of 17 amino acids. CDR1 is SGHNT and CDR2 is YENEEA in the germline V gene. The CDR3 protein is CASSPVAGQGVFGEQFF. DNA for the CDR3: TGTGCCAGCAGCCCCGTTGCCGGACAGGGAGTTTTCGGTGAGCAGTTCTTC.

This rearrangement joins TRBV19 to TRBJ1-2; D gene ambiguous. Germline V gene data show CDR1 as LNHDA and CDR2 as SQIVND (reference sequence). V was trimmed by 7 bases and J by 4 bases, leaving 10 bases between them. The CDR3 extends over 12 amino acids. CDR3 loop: CASIGGVYGYTF. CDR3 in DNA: TGTGCCAGTATTGGTGGGGTCTATGGCTACACCTTC.

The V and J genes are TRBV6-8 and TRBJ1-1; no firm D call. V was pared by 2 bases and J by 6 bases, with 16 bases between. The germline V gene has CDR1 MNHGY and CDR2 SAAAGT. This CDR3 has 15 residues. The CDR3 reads CASSYTEGYKPEAFF. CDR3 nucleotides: TGTGCCAGCAGTTACACCGAAGGGTATAAGCCTGAAGCTTTCTTT.

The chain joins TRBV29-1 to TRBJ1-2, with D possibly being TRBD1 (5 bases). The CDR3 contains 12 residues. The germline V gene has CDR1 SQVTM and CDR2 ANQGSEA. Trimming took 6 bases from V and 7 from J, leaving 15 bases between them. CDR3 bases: TGCAGCGTAACGGACAAGGAGGGTGGCTACACCTTC. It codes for CSVTDKEGGYTF.

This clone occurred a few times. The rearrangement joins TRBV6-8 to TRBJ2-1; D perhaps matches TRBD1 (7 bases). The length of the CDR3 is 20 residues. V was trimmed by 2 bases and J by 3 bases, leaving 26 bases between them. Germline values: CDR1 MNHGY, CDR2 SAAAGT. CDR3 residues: CASSYPPTGEVIPLYNEQFF. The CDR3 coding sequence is TGTGCCAGCAGTTACCCCCCCACAGGGGAGGTCATTCCACTCTACAATGAGCAGTTCTTC.

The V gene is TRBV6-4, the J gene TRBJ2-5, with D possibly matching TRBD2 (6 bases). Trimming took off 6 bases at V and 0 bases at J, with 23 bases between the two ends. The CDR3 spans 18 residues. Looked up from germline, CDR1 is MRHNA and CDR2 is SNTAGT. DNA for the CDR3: TGTGCCAGCAGCGGCGAGGTTTGGGCGGGGAACTACCAAGAGACCCAGTACTTC. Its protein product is CASSGEVWAGNYQETQYF.

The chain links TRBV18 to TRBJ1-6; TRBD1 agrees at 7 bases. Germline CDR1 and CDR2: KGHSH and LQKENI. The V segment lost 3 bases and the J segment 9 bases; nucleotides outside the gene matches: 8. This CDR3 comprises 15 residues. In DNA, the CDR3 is TGTGCCAGCTCACCTCGACAGGGTGAGGGTTCACCCCTCCACTTT. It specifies CASSPRQGEGSPLHF. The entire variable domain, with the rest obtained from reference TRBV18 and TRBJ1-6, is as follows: NAGVMQNPRHLVRRRGQEARLRCSPMKGHSHVYWYRQLPEEGLKFMVYLQKENIIDESGMPKERFSAEFPKEGPSILRIQQVVRGDSAAYFCASSPRQGEGSPLHFGNGTRLTVT.

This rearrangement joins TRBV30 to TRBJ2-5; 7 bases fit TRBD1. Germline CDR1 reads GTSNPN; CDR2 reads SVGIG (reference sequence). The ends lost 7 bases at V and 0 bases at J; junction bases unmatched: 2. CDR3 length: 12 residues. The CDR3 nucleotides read TGTGCCTACAGGGGTTACCAAGAGACCCAGTACTTC. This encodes CAYRGYQETQYF.

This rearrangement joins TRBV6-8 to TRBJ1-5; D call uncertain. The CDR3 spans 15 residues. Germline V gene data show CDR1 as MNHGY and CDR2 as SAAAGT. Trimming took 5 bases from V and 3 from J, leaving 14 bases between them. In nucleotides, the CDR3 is TGTGCCAGCAGTGGGGTCAGGAGGGCCAATCAGCCCCAGCATTTT. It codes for CASSGVRRANQPQHF.

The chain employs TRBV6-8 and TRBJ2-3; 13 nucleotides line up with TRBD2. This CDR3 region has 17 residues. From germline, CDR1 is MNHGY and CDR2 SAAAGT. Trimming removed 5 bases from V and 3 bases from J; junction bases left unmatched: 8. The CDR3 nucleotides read TGTGCCAGCAGTCCACTCCGGACTAGCGGGAGTACAGATACGCAGTATTTT. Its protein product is CASSPLRTSGSTDTQYF.

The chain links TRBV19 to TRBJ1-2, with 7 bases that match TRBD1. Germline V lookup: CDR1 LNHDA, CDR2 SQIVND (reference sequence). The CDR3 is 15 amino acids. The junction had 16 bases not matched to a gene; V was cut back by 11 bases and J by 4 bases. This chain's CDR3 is CASHEGGSNGYGYTF. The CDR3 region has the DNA TGTGCCTCCCATGAAGGGGGCTCCAATGGCTATGGCTACACCTTC.

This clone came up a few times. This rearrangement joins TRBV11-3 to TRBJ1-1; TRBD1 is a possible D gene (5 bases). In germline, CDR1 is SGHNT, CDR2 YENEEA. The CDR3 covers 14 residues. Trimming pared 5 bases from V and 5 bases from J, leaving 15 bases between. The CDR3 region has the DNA TGTGCCAGCAGCCCCATGGGGGGAAGGACTGAAGCTTTCTTT. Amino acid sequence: CASSPMGGRTEAFF.

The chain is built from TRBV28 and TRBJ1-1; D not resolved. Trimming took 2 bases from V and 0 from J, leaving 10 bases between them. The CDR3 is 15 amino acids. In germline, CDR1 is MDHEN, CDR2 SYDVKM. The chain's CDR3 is CASSLVGFMNTEAFF. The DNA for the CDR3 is TGTGCCAGCAGTTTAGTGGGGTTCATGAACACTGAAGCTTTCTTT.

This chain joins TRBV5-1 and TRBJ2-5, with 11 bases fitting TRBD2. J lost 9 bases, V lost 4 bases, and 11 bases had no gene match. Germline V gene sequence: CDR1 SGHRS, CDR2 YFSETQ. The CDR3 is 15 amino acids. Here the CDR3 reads CASSVSGGVVSSQYF. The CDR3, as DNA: TGCGCCAGCAGCGTTAGCGGGGGGGTCGTCTCGTCCCAGTACTTC.

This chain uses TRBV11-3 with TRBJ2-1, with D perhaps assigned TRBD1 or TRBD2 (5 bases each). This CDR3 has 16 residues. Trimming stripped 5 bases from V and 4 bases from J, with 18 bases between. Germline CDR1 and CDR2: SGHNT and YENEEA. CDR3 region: CASSEQGTATYNEQFF. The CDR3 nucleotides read TGTGCCAGCAGCGAACAAGGGACGGCCACGTACAATGAGCAGTTCTTC.

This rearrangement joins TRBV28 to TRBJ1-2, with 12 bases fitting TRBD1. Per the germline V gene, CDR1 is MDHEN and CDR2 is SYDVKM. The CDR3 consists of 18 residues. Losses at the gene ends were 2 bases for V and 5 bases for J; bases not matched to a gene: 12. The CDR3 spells CASSLGPGQGASGYGYTF. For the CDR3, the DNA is TGTGCCAGCAGTTTAGGTCCGGGACAGGGGGCATCGGGTTATGGCTACACCTTC.

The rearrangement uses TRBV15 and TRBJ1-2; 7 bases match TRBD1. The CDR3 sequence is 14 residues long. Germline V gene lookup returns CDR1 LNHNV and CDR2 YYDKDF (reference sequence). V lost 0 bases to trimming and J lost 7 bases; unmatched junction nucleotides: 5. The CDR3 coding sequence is TGTGCCACCAGCAGAGACAGGGGGGTGGGTGGCTACACCTTC. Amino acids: CATSRDRGVGGYTF. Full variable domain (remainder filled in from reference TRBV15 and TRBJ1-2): DAMVIQNPRYQVTQFGKPVTLSCSQTLNHNVMYWYQQKSSQAPKLLFHYYDKDFNNEADTPDNFQSRRPNTSFCFLDIRSPGLGDTAMYLCATSRDRGVGGYTFGSGTRLTVV.

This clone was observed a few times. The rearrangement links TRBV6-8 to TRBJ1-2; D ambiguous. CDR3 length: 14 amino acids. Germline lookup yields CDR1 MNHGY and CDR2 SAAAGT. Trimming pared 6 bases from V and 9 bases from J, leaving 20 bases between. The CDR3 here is CASSEIGMRDRYTF. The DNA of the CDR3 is TGTGCCAGCAGCGAAATAGGGATGAGGGATCGCTACACCTTC.

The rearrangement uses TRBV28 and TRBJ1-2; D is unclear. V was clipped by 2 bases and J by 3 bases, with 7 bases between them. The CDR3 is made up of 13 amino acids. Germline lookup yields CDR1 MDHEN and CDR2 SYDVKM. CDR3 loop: CASSLSQDYGYTF. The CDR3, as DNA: TGTGCCAGCAGTTTAAGCCAGGACTATGGCTACACCTTC.

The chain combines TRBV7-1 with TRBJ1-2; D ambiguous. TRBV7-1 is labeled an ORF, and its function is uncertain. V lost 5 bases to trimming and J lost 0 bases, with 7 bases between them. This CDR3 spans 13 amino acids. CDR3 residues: CASSPGSNYGYTF. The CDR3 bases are TGTGCCAGCAGCCCCGGGTCTAACTATGGCTACACCTTC.

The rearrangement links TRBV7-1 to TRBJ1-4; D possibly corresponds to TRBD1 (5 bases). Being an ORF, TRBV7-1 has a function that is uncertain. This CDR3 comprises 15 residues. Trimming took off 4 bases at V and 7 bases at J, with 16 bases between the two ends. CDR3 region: CASSLVGRESEKLFF. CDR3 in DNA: TGTGCCAGCAGCTTAGTCGGCAGGGAGAGTGAAAAACTGTTTTTT.

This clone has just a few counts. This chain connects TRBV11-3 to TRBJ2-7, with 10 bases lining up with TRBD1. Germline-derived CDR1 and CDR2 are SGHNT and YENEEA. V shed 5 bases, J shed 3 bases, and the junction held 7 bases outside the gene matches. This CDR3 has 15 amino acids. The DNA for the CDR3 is TGTGCCAGCAGCCTAACCGGGACAGGGGTCTACGAGCAGTACTTC. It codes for CASSLTGTGVYEQYF.

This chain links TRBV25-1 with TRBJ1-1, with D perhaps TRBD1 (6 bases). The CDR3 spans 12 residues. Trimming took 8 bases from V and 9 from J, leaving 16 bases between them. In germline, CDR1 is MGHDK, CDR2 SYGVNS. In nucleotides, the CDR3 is TGTGCCAGCCTAGGCAGGGGTCTGCAAGCTTTCTTT. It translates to CASLGRGLQAFF. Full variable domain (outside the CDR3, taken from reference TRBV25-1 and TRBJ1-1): EADIYQTPRYLVIGTGKKITLECSQTMGHDKMYWYQQDPGMELHLIHYSYGVNSTEKGDLSSESTVSRIRTEHFPLTLESARPSHTSQYLCASLGRGLQAFFGQGTRLTVV.